A selection of T cell receptor beta chains follows, all from one sample in a study of T cells after yellow fever vaccination. In TCRdb, the 5' RACE reads were re-called with MiXCR into one record per CDR3 protein. The profile covers some 350,000 distinct CDR3 sequences, with 7.5% to 9% appearing a single time and roughly 18% taken by the ten largest. Sequenced here: PBMCs, sampled on the day of the first yellow fever vaccination. The receptors shown here come from a young man who received the YFV17D yellow fever vaccine. CDR3s include the opening cysteine and the closing phenylalanine or tryptophan. D genes are given only for firm matches. A row's size may be missing; if present it is once, few, many or a size class.

V gene	clone size	J gene	D gene	CDR3 DNA	CDR3 protein
TRBV9	few	TRBJ2-2	.	TGTGCCAGCAGCGTAGGGGTGAACACCGGGGAGCTGTTTTTT	CASSVGVNTGELFF
TRBV7-2	many	TRBJ1-2	TRBD1	TGTGCCAGCAGCGAAAACAGGGGGCAGCACTATGGCTACACCTTC	CASSENRGQHYGYTF
TRBV11-1	.	TRBJ2-3	TRBD1	TGTGCCAGCACAACAGGGGGTACGCAGTATTTT	CASTTGGTQYF
TRBV7-2	.	TRBJ2-3	TRBD2	TGTGCCAGCAGCCACAGCGGGGGCCGGGCAGATACGCAGTATTTT	CASSHSGGRADTQYF
TRBV11-2	many	TRBJ2-1	TRBD2	TGTGCCAGCAGCTCCCTTGGGACTAGCGGGGTAACCTACAATGAGCAGTTCTTC	CASSSLGTSGVTYNEQFF
TRBV27	.	TRBJ2-3	TRBD2	TGTGCCAGCAGAGCGACTAGCGGACGCACAGATACGCAGTATTTT	CASRATSGRTDTQYF
TRBV5-6	.	TRBJ1-1	.	TGTGCCAGCAGCTTGTACAGGTTGTACACTGAAGCTTTCTTT	CASSLYRLYTEAFF
TRBV7-3	many	TRBJ2-1	.	TGTGCCAGCAGCCAGGGGGGTTCCTACAATGAGCAGTTCTTC	CASSQGGSYNEQFF
TRBV7-3	few	TRBJ2-2	.	TGTGCCAGCAGACCCGACGGATTCACCGGGGAGCTGTTTTTT	CASRPDGFTGELFF
TRBV2	.	TRBJ2-1	TRBD1	TGTGCCAGCAGCCCGGGACAGGGTGGTTTTGTAGACTACAATGAGCAGTTCTTC	CASSPGQGGFVDYNEQFF
TRBV19	few	TRBJ1-4	TRBD1	TGTGCCAGTAGTACGCCCAGGGGGCTCTCAACTAATGAAAAACTGTTTTTT	CASSTPRGLSTNEKLFF
TRBV7-2	many	TRBJ2-5	.	TGTGCCAGCAGCTTAGATGGGGGAAAAGAGACCCAGTACTTC	CASSLDGGKETQYF
TRBV7-2	few	TRBJ1-1	TRBD1	TGTGCCAGCACCAGGGACAGGACCTTTCTGAACACTGAAGCTTTCTTT	CASTRDRTFLNTEAFF
TRBV2	few	TRBJ2-1	.	TGTGCCAGCGGGCTGGATTTGGGGGGCTTTGGTGAGCAGTTCTTC	CASGLDLGGFGEQFF
TRBV11-2	few	TRBJ2-1	.	TGTGCCAGCAGCTTTTTAGAGGGGGACAATGAGCAGTTCTTC	CASSFLEGDNEQFF
TRBV10-3	few	TRBJ2-3	.	TGTGCCATCAGTAACAGGGGCACAGATACGCAGTATTTT	CAISNRGTDTQYF
TRBV10-3	many	TRBJ2-7	TRBD1	TGTGCCATCAAACAGGGGATCTCGGTCTACGAGCAGTACTTC	CAIKQGISVYEQYF
TRBV10-2	many	TRBJ2-4	.	TGCGCCAGCAGTGATACCAGGGAGGTCGGTAAAAACATTCAGTACTTC	CASSDTREVGKNIQYF
TRBV20-1	few	TRBJ2-4	.	TGCAGTGCTAGACCGACAGGAGGCTTAGCCAAAAACATTCAGTACTTC	CSARPTGGLAKNIQYF
TRBV29-1	.	TRBJ1-1	.	TGCAGCTACTACACGGGATTAGGGACTGAAGCTTTCTTT	CSYYTGLGTEAFF
TRBV4-1	.	TRBJ2-7	TRBD1	TGCGCCAGCAGCCAAGACCGGGACAGGGCGAGGGAGCAGTACTTC	CASSQDRDRAREQYF
TRBV6-2/TRBV6-3	.	TRBJ1-5	.	TGTGCCAGCAGTTACTTGGATAGCAATCAGCCCCAGCATTTT	CASSYLDSNQPQHF
TRBV9	few	TRBJ2-5	.	TGTGCCAGAAGCGGACAAGAGACCCAGTACTTC	CARSGQETQYF
TRBV7-8	many	TRBJ2-3	TRBD2	TGTGCCAGCGTCAGTGTGCGGGGGGGGCCCCCAGATACGCAGTATTTT	CASVSVRGGPPDTQYF
TRBV2	.	TRBJ1-1	.	TGTGCCAGCAGCGATATGGGGACGGTTACTGAAGCTTTCTTT	CASSDMGTVTEAFF
TRBV7-9	few	TRBJ2-1	.	TGTGCCAGCAGCCTCGGGAGGAAGCGACAGGATGAGCAGTTCTTC	CASSLGRKRQDEQFF
TRBV20-1	many	TRBJ2-5	.	TGCAGTGCTAGATTCACTAGGGGGCAAGAGACCCAGTACTTC	CSARFTRGQETQYF
TRBV5-1	.	TRBJ1-1	.	TGCGCCAGCAGCTTCACAAGGGACACCCCTGAAGCTTTCTTT	CASSFTRDTPEAFF
TRBV11-2	.	TRBJ2-5	.	TGTGCCAGCAGCTCCGGCGGGACCCAGTACTTC	CASSSGGTQYF
TRBV28	.	TRBJ1-2	.	TGTGCCAGCAGTTTATCAGGGCCCTATGGCTTCACCTTC	CASSLSGPYGFTF
TRBV28	.	TRBJ1-1	.	TGTGCCATTAAGGGGCGTGCAAACACTGAAGCTTTCTTT	CAIKGRANTEAFF
TRBV19	few	TRBJ2-2	.	TGTGCCAGTAGTATTGTTGGAGCAAACGGGGAGCTGTTTTTT	CASSIVGANGELFF
TRBV30	few	TRBJ2-7	.	TGTGCCTGGAGTGTACTGGGGGGCCGGGCCTACGAGCAGTACTTC	CAWSVLGGRAYEQYF
TRBV6-1	many	TRBJ1-1	TRBD1	TGTGCCAGCAGGTCCGGGGACAGGGGGCTGGAAGCTTTCTTT	CASRSGDRGLEAFF
TRBV6-5	.	TRBJ2-7	.	TGTGCCAGCAGTTTTTTCGGACGGACCTCCTACGAGCAGTACTTC	CASSFFGRTSYEQYF
TRBV20-1	.	TRBJ2-6	.	TGCAGTGCTATCAGGCGAACCTACTCTGGGGCCAACGTCCTGACTTTC	CSAIRRTYSGANVLTF
TRBV5-1	few	TRBJ2-5	.	TGCGCCAGCACAACCGGGACCTCCGGGGAGACCCAGTACTTC	CASTTGTSGETQYF
TRBV7-9	.	TRBJ1-3	TRBD1	TGTGCCAGCAGCACCAGGACAGGGGGATCGGGAAACACCATATATTTT	CASSTRTGGSGNTIYF
TRBV5-1	.	TRBJ2-3	.	TGCGCCAGCAGCTTGGATCTAGCCACCACAGATACGCAGTATTTT	CASSLDLATTDTQYF
TRBV4-1	once	TRBJ2-2	.	TGCGCCAGCAGCCAACGCCAGGTCGGCGGGGAGCTGTTTTTT	CASSQRQVGGELFF